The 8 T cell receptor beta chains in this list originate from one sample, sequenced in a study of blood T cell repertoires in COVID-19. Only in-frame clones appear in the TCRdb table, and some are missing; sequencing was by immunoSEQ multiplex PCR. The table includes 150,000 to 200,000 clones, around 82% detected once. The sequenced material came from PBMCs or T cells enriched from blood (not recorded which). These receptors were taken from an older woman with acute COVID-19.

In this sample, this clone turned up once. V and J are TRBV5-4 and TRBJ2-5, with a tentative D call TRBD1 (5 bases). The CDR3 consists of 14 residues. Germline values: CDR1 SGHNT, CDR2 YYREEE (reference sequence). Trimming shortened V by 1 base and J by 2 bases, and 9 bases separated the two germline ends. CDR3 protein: CASSLSQGQETQYF. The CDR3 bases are TGTGCCAGCAGCTTGTCGCAGGGACAAGAGACCCAGTACTTC.

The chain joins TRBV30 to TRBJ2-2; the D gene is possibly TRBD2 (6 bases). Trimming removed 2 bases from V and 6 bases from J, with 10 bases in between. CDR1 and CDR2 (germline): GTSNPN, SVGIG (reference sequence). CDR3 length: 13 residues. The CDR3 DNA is TGTGCCTGGAGTCGCTCGGGGGCCGGGGAGCTGTTTTTT. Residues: CAWSRSGAGELFF. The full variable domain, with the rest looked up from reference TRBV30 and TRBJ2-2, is SQTIHQWPATLVQPVGSPLSLECTVEGTSNPNLYWYRQAAGRGLQLLFYSVGIGQISSEVPQNLSASRPQDRQFILSSKKLLLSDSGFYLCAWSRSGAGELFFGEGSRLTVL.

The CDR3 reads CASMRERTEAFF. In DNA, the CDR3 is TGTGCCAGCATGAGGGAACGGACTGAAGCTTTCTTT. The V and J genes are TRBV6-5 and TRBJ1-1; D unclear. The V and J ends lost 7 bases and 5 bases respectively, with 11 bases between them. The CDR3 has 12 residues. Germline CDR1 is MNHEY and CDR2 is SVGAGI.

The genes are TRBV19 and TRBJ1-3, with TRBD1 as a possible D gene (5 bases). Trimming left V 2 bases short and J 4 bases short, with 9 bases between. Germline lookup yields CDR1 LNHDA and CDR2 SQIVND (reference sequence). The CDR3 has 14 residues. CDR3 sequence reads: CASSIQGVGNTIYF. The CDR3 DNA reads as TGTGCCAGTAGTATACAAGGGGTCGGAAACACCATATATTTT.

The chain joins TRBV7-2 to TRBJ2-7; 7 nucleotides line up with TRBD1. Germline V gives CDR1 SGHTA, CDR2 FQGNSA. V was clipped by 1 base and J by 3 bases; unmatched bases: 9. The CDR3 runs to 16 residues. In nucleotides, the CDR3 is TGTGCCAGCAGCTTAGTCGTCGTAGGGGGCAACTACGAGCAGTACTTC. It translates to CASSLVVVGGNYEQYF. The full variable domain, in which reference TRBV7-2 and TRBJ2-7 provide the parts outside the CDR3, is GAGVSQSPSNKVTEKGKDVELRCDPISGHTALYWYRQSLGQGLEFLIYFQGNSAPDKSGLPSDRFSAERTGGSVSTLTIQRTQQEDSAVYLCASSLVVVGGNYEQYFGPGTRLTVT.

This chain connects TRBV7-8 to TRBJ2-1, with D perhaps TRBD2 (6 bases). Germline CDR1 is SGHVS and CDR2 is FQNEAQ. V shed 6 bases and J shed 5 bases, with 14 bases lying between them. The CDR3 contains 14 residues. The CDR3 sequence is CASSPRRDHNEQFF. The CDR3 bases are TGTGCCAGCAGTCCCCGGCGGGACCACAATGAGCAGTTCTTC.

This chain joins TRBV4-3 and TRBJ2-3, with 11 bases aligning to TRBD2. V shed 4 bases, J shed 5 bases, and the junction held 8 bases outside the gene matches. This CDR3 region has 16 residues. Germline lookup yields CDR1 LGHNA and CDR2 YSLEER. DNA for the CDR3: TGCGCCAGCAGCCTCCTTAGCGGGGGGGCCAAAGATACGCAGTATTTT. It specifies CASSLLSGGAKDTQYF.

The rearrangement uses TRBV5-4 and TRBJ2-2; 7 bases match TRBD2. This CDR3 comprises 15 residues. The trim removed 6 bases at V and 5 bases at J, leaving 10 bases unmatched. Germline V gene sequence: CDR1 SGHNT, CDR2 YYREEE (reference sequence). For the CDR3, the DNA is TGTGCCAGCACCCCGGCGGGGGTATGGACCGGGGAGCTGTTTTTT. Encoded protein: CASTPAGVWTGELFF.